This TCR beta chain was recorded in a study of cytomegalovirus exposure and HLA in healthy donors. This clone was observed a single time. With V trimmed by 6 bases and J by 5 bases, 11 bases remained unmatched. This CDR3 spans 15 amino acids. Germline CDR1 is MDHEN and CDR2 is SYDVKM. Both 60 Vbeta primers and 13 Jbeta primers went into the PCR. Sequencing used immunoSEQ multiplex PCR; TCRdb keeps in-frame clones, though not all of them. The data show about 93,000 clones, 78% seen once. The chain employs TRBV28 and TRBJ2-5, with TRBD2 matching over 8 bases. This TCR was recovered from a woman between 40 and 50 years old in good health and CMV-seronegative. The sequenced sample consisted of PBMCs. The CDR3 sequence is CASSTQSGSGETQYF. The DNA for the CDR3 is TGTGCCAGCAGCACCCAGAGCGGGAGTGGGGAGACCCAGTACTTC.